This paragraph covers one TCR beta chain sequence. CDR3 length: 17 residues. V was trimmed by 7 bases and J by 0 bases, leaving 20 bases between them. These data belong to a study of blood T cell repertoires in COVID-19. The wider study: Sites across the United States, Italy and Spain contributed samples from acute and convalescent COVID-19. The cDNA or gDNA used as material had been derived from T cells, B-cell-depleted T cells, or PBMCs.

Recruited during active infection, patients (from Seattle) were subsequently followed longitudinally. Per the study methods: Quantification of nucleated cells was approximated via reference gene primer amplification. This table comes from immunoSEQ multiplex PCR, and its TCRdb copy is limited to in-frame clones, with some not included. That table is the source of V, J and clone size, and D and trimming were worked out from the DNA. The table has a few hundred thousand clones, around 89% seen once. The TCR was taken from an older woman with COVID-19, enrolled during active disease. Input material: peripheral blood. This rearrangement joins TRBV5-3 to TRBJ1-5, with D tentatively TRBD1 (5 bases). TRBV5-3 is noted as an ORF with a role that remains uncertain. The CDR3 DNA reads as TGTGCCAGATGGCTGGTCCGGCGGGGGGATAGCAATCAGCCCCAGCATTTT. It translates to CARWLVRRGDSNQPQHF.